This entry lists 2 T cell receptor beta chains sequenced from one sample in a study of blood T cell repertoires in COVID-19. The repertoire was sequenced with immunoSEQ multiplex PCR; TCRdb's copy has only in-frame clones and lacks some. The sample has about 260,000 clones, around 87% seen once; the top ten hold over 4%. The specimen sequenced was peripheral blood. The origin of the receptors is a woman aged 55-70 years with COVID-19, enrolled during active disease.

The chain joins TRBV7-2 to TRBJ2-7; TRBD1 aligns across 9 bases. The germline CDR1 and CDR2 sequences are SGHTA and FQGNSA. V shed 3 bases, J shed 4 bases, and the junction held 16 bases outside the gene matches. CDR3 length: 18 residues. CDR3 loop: CASSLMGGMGQGGYEQYF. In DNA form, the CDR3 reads TGTGCCAGCAGCTTGATGGGGGGGATGGGACAGGGAGGATACGAGCAGTACTTC. The whole variable domain, remainder taken from reference TRBV7-2 and TRBJ2-7, is GAGVSQSPSNKVTEKGKDVELRCDPISGHTALYWYRQSLGQGLEFLIYFQGNSAPDKSGLPSDRFSAERTGGSVSTLTIQRTQQEDSAVYLCASSLMGGMGQGGYEQYFGPGTRLTVT.

The chain recombines TRBV5-6 with TRBJ2-1; D remains ambiguous. Germline lookup yields CDR1 SGHDT and CDR2 YYEEEE. Trimming shortened V by 0 bases and J by 0 bases, and 7 bases separated the two germline ends. The CDR3 has 15 residues. The CDR3 DNA sequence: TGTGCCAGCAGCTTGGACTGGTTCTCCTACAATGAGCAGTTCTTC. Translating gives CASSLDWFSYNEQFF.